The rows below give T cell receptor beta chains drawn from one sample of a study of blood T cell repertoires in COVID-19. Libraries were prepared by immunoSEQ multiplex PCR; TCRdb keeps only in-frame clonotypes and omits some of them. The table shows about 99,000 clones, with approximately 79% occurring only once. Sample: peripheral blood. The receptors stem from a woman older than 75 with active or convalescent COVID-19. The CDR3 runs from the conserved cysteine through the conserved F or W. Fields, in order: J gene, V gene, D gene, clone size, CDR3 protein, CDR3 DNA. A D gene is named only where the DNA matches it firmly. Expanded clones get a size class; other rows say once, few or many, or leave the size out.

j_gene: TRBJ2-5
v_gene: TRBV5-4
d_gene: TRBD2
abundance: NA
CDR3aa: CASSPGGGRAEKTQYF
CDR3nt: TGTGCCAGCAGCCCGGGGGGCGGGAGGGCCGAAAAGACCCAGTACTTC

j_gene: TRBJ1-3
v_gene: TRBV6-5
d_gene: TRBD1
abundance: few
CDR3aa: CASREGAPGNTIYF
CDR3nt: TGTGCCAGCAGGGAGGGGGCACCTGGAAACACCATATATTTT

j_gene: TRBJ2-7
v_gene: TRBV2
d_gene: TRBD1
abundance: few
CDR3aa: CASSLRGQREQYF
CDR3nt: TGTGCCAGCAGCCTCAGGGGGCAGCGCGAGCAGTACTTC

j_gene: TRBJ2-3
v_gene: TRBV24-1
d_gene: NA
abundance: NA
CDR3aa: CATSDPSTDTQYF
CDR3nt: TGTGCCACCAGTGACCCAAGCACAGATACGCAGTATTTT

j_gene: TRBJ1-2
v_gene: TRBV2
d_gene: NA
abundance: NA
CDR3aa: CASRNPGIYGYTF
CDR3nt: TGTGCCAGCAGGAATCCAGGGATATATGGCTACACCTTC

j_gene: TRBJ2-1
v_gene: TRBV19
d_gene: TRBD2
abundance: NA
CDR3aa: CASTPGGRNEQFF
CDR3nt: TGTGCCAGTACCCCCGGCGGGAGAAATGAGCAGTTCTTC

j_gene: TRBJ2-2
v_gene: TRBV7-2
d_gene: TRBD2
abundance: NA
CDR3aa: CASSLLAGVGELFF
CDR3nt: TGTGCCAGCAGCTTACTAGCGGGAGTCGGGGAGCTGTTTTTT

j_gene: TRBJ1-6
v_gene: TRBV6-5
d_gene: NA
abundance: NA
CDR3aa: CASSYLTGGGSPLHF
CDR3nt: TGTGCCAGCAGTTACCTGACCGGTGGGGGCTCACCCCTCCACTTT

j_gene: TRBJ1-1
v_gene: TRBV5-4
d_gene: TRBD1
abundance: NA
CDR3aa: CASSRTGGGMNTEAFF
CDR3nt: TGTGCCAGCAGCCGGACTGGAGGGGGCATGAACACTGAAGCTTTCTTT

j_gene: TRBJ2-7
v_gene: TRBV5-6
d_gene: TRBD2
abundance: NA
CDR3aa: CASRREGRYYEQYF
CDR3nt: TGTGCCAGCAGGAGGGAGGGCCGGTACTACGAGCAGTACTTC

j_gene: TRBJ2-7
v_gene: TRBV7-8
d_gene: TRBD2
abundance: NA
CDR3aa: CASSLGLAVYEQYF
CDR3nt: TGTGCCAGCAGCTTGGGACTAGCGGTTTACGAGCAGTACTTC

j_gene: TRBJ1-3
v_gene: TRBV19
d_gene: TRBD1
abundance: NA
CDR3aa: CASSLTGIGNTIYF
CDR3nt: TGTGCCAGTAGTTTGACAGGGATTGGAAACACCATATATTTT

j_gene: TRBJ2-1
v_gene: TRBV19
d_gene: TRBD2
abundance: NA
CDR3aa: CASSSFPGREGRFNEQFF
CDR3nt: TGTGCCAGTAGTTCCTTCCCGGGGCGGGAGGGCCGATTCAATGAGCAGTTCTTC

j_gene: TRBJ2-7
v_gene: TRBV7-2
d_gene: TRBD2
abundance: NA
CDR3aa: CASSLGSGTTYEQYF
CDR3nt: TGTGCCAGCAGCTTAGGCTCTGGGACTACCTACGAGCAGTACTTC

j_gene: TRBJ2-7
v_gene: TRBV5-5
d_gene: TRBD2
abundance: NA
CDR3aa: CASSSPGLAGGNTYEQYF
CDR3nt: TGTGCCAGCAGCTCGCCGGGACTAGCGGGAGGAAATACCTACGAGCAGTACTTC

j_gene: TRBJ1-1
v_gene: TRBV10-3
d_gene: NA
abundance: NA
CDR3aa: CAITKALGGDLNTEAFF
CDR3nt: TGTGCCATCACTAAAGCTTTGGGGGGGGACCTAAACACTGAAGCTTTCTTT

j_gene: TRBJ2-1
v_gene: TRBV9
d_gene: TRBD2
abundance: NA
CDR3aa: CASSVGGSGNNEQFF
CDR3nt: TGTGCCAGCAGCGTAGGAGGGAGCGGGAACAATGAGCAGTTCTTC

j_gene: TRBJ2-3
v_gene: TRBV10-3
d_gene: NA
abundance: NA
CDR3aa: CASKPPGSDTQYF
CDR3nt: TGTGCCTCCAAACCCCCAGGGTCAGATACGCAGTATTTT

j_gene: TRBJ1-1
v_gene: TRBV7-2
d_gene: NA
abundance: few
CDR3aa: CASSRRWDLNTEAFF
CDR3nt: TGTGCCAGCAGCCGTCGTTGGGACTTGAACACTGAAGCTTTCTTT

j_gene: TRBJ2-3
v_gene: TRBV12-3/TRBV12-4
d_gene: NA
abundance: NA
CDR3aa: CASTIGLNTQYF
CDR3nt: TGTGCCAGCACCATCGGACTTAATACGCAGTATTTT

j_gene: TRBJ2-3
v_gene: TRBV7-2
d_gene: NA
abundance: NA
CDR3aa: CASSPLRDSKDTQYF
CDR3nt: TGTGCCAGCAGCCCCCTCCGGGACTCGAAAGATACGCAGTATTTT

j_gene: TRBJ2-2
v_gene: TRBV5-1
d_gene: NA
abundance: NA
CDR3aa: CASSSLGNTGELFF
CDR3nt: TGTGCCAGCAGCTCACTAGGGAACACCGGGGAGCTGTTTTTT

j_gene: TRBJ2-1
v_gene: TRBV2
d_gene: TRBD2
abundance: NA
CDR3aa: CASEAGDKRNEQFF
CDR3nt: TGTGCCAGCGAAGCGGGAGATAAGAGGAATGAGCAGTTCTTC

j_gene: TRBJ2-3
v_gene: TRBV5-1
d_gene: NA
abundance: NA
CDR3aa: CASRATTSTDTQYF
CDR3nt: TGTGCCAGCAGGGCGACTACTAGCACAGATACGCAGTATTTT

j_gene: TRBJ2-2
v_gene: TRBV7-2
d_gene: NA
abundance: medium-sized
CDR3aa: CASSPSTGELFF
CDR3nt: TGTGCCAGCAGCCCCTCCACCGGGGAGCTGTTTTTT

j_gene: TRBJ1-4
v_gene: TRBV2
d_gene: TRBD1
abundance: few
CDR3aa: CASSVTGGENEKLFF
CDR3nt: TGTGCCAGCAGTGTTACAGGGGGGGAAAATGAAAAACTGTTTTTT

j_gene: TRBJ2-1
v_gene: TRBV28
d_gene: NA
abundance: NA
CDR3aa: CASSVLRVAEQFF
CDR3nt: TGTGCCAGCAGTGTCCTCCGGGTCGCTGAGCAGTTCTTC

j_gene: TRBJ2-7
v_gene: TRBV10-3
d_gene: NA
abundance: NA
CDR3aa: CAISESAYEQYF
CDR3nt: TGTGCCATCAGTGAGTCCGCCTACGAGCAGTACTTC

j_gene: TRBJ2-1
v_gene: TRBV5-1
d_gene: NA
abundance: NA
CDR3aa: CASSLASATNNEQFF
CDR3nt: TGCGCCAGCAGCTTGGCTAGCGCGACCAACAATGAGCAGTTCTTC

j_gene: TRBJ1-5
v_gene: TRBV6-5
d_gene: TRBD1
abundance: once
CDR3aa: CASSSYRGGHQPQHF
CDR3nt: TGTGCCAGCAGTTCCTACAGGGGCGGCCATCAGCCCCAGCATTTT